These T cell receptor beta chains were read from a single sample in a study of T cell repertoires in cytomegalovirus infection. Their cognate antigens are unknown. TCRdb re-called the reads through MiXCR, storing one row per CDR3 protein. The data hold roughly 310,000 distinct CDR3 sequences, with about 27% observed a single time. The sequenced sample was cultured PBMCs, obtained from culture after CMV antigen stimulation. Receptors were obtained from a human donor in good health (CMV status not recorded). Some clones in this sample may be carry-over from other donors' samples. Both conserved end residues are part of each CDR3. Fields, in order: D gene, J gene, V gene, clone size, CDR3 protein, CDR3 DNA. The D gene is left open where the match is weak. Clone size is not always given. Where it is, it says once, few, many or a class for expanded clones.

>NA|TRBJ2-7|TRBV7-9|NA
CASSLLGEPYEQYF
TGTGCCAGCAGCTTATTGGGGGAGCCCTACGAGCAGTACTTC
>TRBD1|TRBJ2-3|TRBV19|NA
CASSPLPGQGTDTQYF
TGTGCCAGTAGTCCGCTCCCGGGACAGGGCACAGATACGCAGTATTTT
>TRBD2|TRBJ2-3|TRBV6-5|NA
CASSPPIAGAGTDTQYF
TGTGCCAGCAGTCCCCCTATAGCGGGAGCGGGCACAGATACGCAGTATTTT
>NA|TRBJ1-1|TRBV3-1|NA
CASSQPGEGTEAFF
TGTGCCAGCAGCCAACCGGGGGAGGGCACTGAAGCTTTCTTT
>NA|TRBJ1-2|TRBV7-6|few
CASSLASQGRYGYTF
TGTGCCAGCAGCTTAGCATCACAGGGACGCTATGGCTACACCTTC
>NA|TRBJ2-3|TRBV6-5|few
CASSLSGLFADTQYF
TGTGCCAGCAGTTTATCGGGACTTTTTGCAGATACGCAGTATTTT
>TRBD1|TRBJ2-7|TRBV7-2|many
CASSRGTGEYEQYF
TGTGCCAGCAGCCGGGGGACAGGGGAGTACGAGCAGTACTTC
>TRBD2|TRBJ2-7|TRBV27|many
CASSFKAGGYEQYF
TGTGCCAGCAGTTTTAAGGCGGGAGGCTACGAGCAGTACTTC
>NA|TRBJ1-6|TRBV4-1|few
CASSQDNAGRSPLHF
TGCGCCAGCAGCCAAGATAACGCTGGTCGTTCACCCCTCCACTTT
>NA|TRBJ1-3|TRBV7-2|many
CASSLDQPSSGNTIYF
TGTGCCAGCAGCTTGGATCAGCCCAGCTCTGGAAACACCATATATTTT
>NA|TRBJ2-2|TRBV7-8|few
CASSLWSTGELFF
TGTGCCAGCAGCTTATGGTCTACCGGGGAGCTGTTTTTT
>NA|TRBJ2-1|TRBV12-3/TRBV12-4|few
CASSFEGGSSYNEQFF
TGTGCCAGCAGTTTTGAGGGGGGGAGCTCCTACAATGAGCAGTTCTTC
>NA|TRBJ1-4|TRBV30|NA
CAWRRDGQKLFF
TGTGCCTGGCGTAGGGATGGACAAAAACTGTTTTTT
>TRBD1|TRBJ1-6|TRBV12-3/TRBV12-4|few
CASSFEPGQGQSPLHF
TGTGCCAGCAGCTTCGAACCGGGACAGGGTCAGTCACCCCTCCACTTT
>NA|TRBJ1-3|TRBV6-1|NA
CASSEALLSGNTIYF
TGTGCCAGCAGTGAAGCGCTCCTATCTGGAAACACCATATATTTT
>TRBD1|TRBJ1-5|TRBV28|few
CASSQLYLNPGQRYSNQPQHF
TGTGCCAGCAGTCAGCTTTACCTAAACCCGGGACAGCGTTATAGCAATCAGCCCCAGCATTTT
>TRBD1|TRBJ1-1|TRBV27|NA
CASSLSRTGATEAFF
TGTGCCAGCAGTTTATCGAGGACAGGGGCCACTGAAGCTTTCTTT
>NA|TRBJ1-5|TRBV7-9|NA
CASSSEASGQPQHF
TGTGCCAGCAGCTCGGAAGCCTCTGGTCAGCCCCAGCATTTT
>NA|TRBJ1-2|TRBV12-3/TRBV12-4|few
CASGTYTNYGYTF
TGTGCCAGCGGGACGTACACTAACTATGGCTACACCTTC
>NA|TRBJ2-3|TRBV7-2|few
CASSLLAGKDTQYF
TGTGCCAGCAGCTTGTTGGCGGGGAAGGATACGCAGTATTTT
>TRBD1|TRBJ2-3|TRBV7-6|few
CASSSGTGVHTQYF
TGTGCCAGCAGCTCCGGGACAGGTGTCCATACGCAGTATTTT
>TRBD1|TRBJ1-1|TRBV28|NA
CASSVRGRTAMNTEAFF
TGTGCCAGCAGTGTAAGGGGGCGGACTGCCATGAACACTGAAGCTTTCTTT
>TRBD2|TRBJ2-7|TRBV7-6|NA
CASSGRGLAGGEQYF
TGTGCCAGCAGCGGCCGCGGACTAGCGGGAGGCGAGCAGTACTTC
>NA|TRBJ2-3|TRBV7-2|many
CASTDGHSTDTQYF
TGTGCCAGCACTGACGGCCACAGCACAGATACGCAGTATTTT
>TRBD2|TRBJ2-1|TRBV27|NA
CASSWIGRGFNEQFF
TGTGCCAGCAGTTGGATCGGGAGGGGCTTCAATGAGCAGTTCTTC
>NA|TRBJ1-6|TRBV11-2|few
CASSFKQDNSPLHF
TGTGCCAGCAGCTTCAAACAGGATAATTCACCCCTCCACTTT
>TRBD1|TRBJ1-5|TRBV28|few
CASIRTGVNQPQHF
TGTGCCAGCATTAGGACAGGGGTCAATCAGCCCCAGCATTTT
>TRBD1|TRBJ2-7|TRBV20-1|NA
CSASLIGQGASYEQYF
TGCAGTGCTAGTCTCATTGGGCAGGGGGCCAGTTACGAGCAGTACTTC
>TRBD1|TRBJ1-2|TRBV5-4|NA
CASSPDRGRGPNYGYTF
TGTGCCAGCAGCCCCGATCGGGGAAGGGGGCCTAACTATGGCTACACCTTC
>TRBD1|TRBJ2-1|TRBV20-1|NA
CSATKGARNEQFF
TGCAGTGCAACGAAGGGGGCGCGTAATGAGCAGTTCTTC
>NA|TRBJ1-1|TRBV12-3/TRBV12-4|NA
CASRLGPMNTEAFF
TGTGCCAGCAGATTGGGACCAATGAACACTGAAGCTTTCTTT
>NA|TRBJ1-5|TRBV12-3/TRBV12-4|NA
CASGDLSNQPQHF
TGTGCCAGCGGCGACCTTAGCAATCAGCCCCAGCATTTT
>TRBD2|TRBJ2-5|TRBV19|few
CASSWASGRSETQYF
TGTGCCAGTAGTTGGGCTAGCGGGAGGTCGGAGACCCAGTACTTC
>NA|TRBJ2-7|TRBV11-2|few
CASSLERQTYEQYF
TGTGCCAGCAGCTTAGAAAGGCAGACCTACGAGCAGTACTTC
>NA|TRBJ2-7|TRBV11-2|NA
CASSLDAPTWEQYF
TGTGCCAGCAGCTTAGATGCTCCAACTTGGGAGCAGTACTTC
>TRBD1|TRBJ1-2|TRBV3-1|few
CASSNLGQGNYGYTF
TGTGCCAGCAGCAACCTGGGACAGGGAAACTATGGCTACACCTTC
>NA|TRBJ1-1|TRBV20-1|few
CSARGTLNSNTEAFF
TGCAGTGCTAGAGGCACCCTTAACAGCAACACTGAAGCTTTCTTT
>TRBD1|TRBJ2-7|TRBV19|NA
CASSAGTGGMTYEQYF
TGTGCCAGTAGCGCGGGGACAGGAGGAATGACCTACGAGCAGTACTTC
>TRBD1|TRBJ1-2|TRBV6-5|few
CASSYTGQGSYGYTF
TGTGCCAGCAGTTACACGGGACAGGGGAGCTATGGCTACACCTTC
>TRBD1|TRBJ2-5|TRBV7-9|many
CASSPPRQGLRETQYF
TGTGCCAGCAGCCCTCCCCGACAGGGTCTCCGAGAGACCCAGTACTTC
>TRBD1|TRBJ1-1|TRBV19|few
CASSIDGHRGAFF
TGTGCCAGTAGTATAGACGGGCACAGGGGAGCTTTCTTT
>TRBD1|TRBJ2-7|TRBV20-1|once
CSAHRDRGYEQYF
TGCAGTGCTCACCGGGACAGGGGCTACGAGCAGTACTTC
>NA|TRBJ2-7|TRBV6-1|few
CASRARTPVDEQYF
TGTGCCAGCAGGGCTCGGACCCCCGTAGACGAGCAGTACTTC
>TRBD1|TRBJ1-2|TRBV6-5|NA
CASSRTVTGKVVIVYGYTF
TGTGCCAGCAGTAGAACCGTGACAGGGAAAGTTGTTATTGTCTATGGCTACACCTTC
>NA|TRBJ2-1|TRBV20-1|NA
CSAREATSGYEQFF
TGCAGTGCTAGAGAGGCGACTAGTGGTTATGAGCAGTTCTTC
>NA|TRBJ2-3|TRBV5-1|NA
CASRLSSTDTQYF
TGCGCCAGCAGATTGAGTAGCACAGATACGCAGTATTTT
>TRBD2|TRBJ2-1|TRBV4-3|NA
CASSTSGDSYNEQFF
TGCGCCAGCAGCACTAGCGGGGATTCCTACAATGAGCAGTTCTTC
>TRBD2|TRBJ2-5|TRBV4-2|NA
CASSQEAGVKETQYF
TGTGCCAGCAGCCAAGAAGCGGGGGTGAAAGAGACCCAGTACTTC
>NA|TRBJ2-3|TRBV7-6|few
CASSPSRWSTDTQYF
TGTGCCAGCAGCCCCTCCCGGTGGAGCACAGATACGCAGTATTTT
>NA|TRBJ1-2|TRBV27|few
CASSYGQGGGYTF
TGTGCCAGCAGTTATGGGCAGGGTGGCGGCTACACCTTC
>TRBD1|TRBJ1-4|TRBV4-2|many
CASSQDRQGRELFF
TGTGCCAGCAGCCAAGATAGACAGGGAAGGGAACTGTTTTTT
>TRBD2|TRBJ2-7|TRBV19|NA
CASKEREERNEQYF
TGTGCCAGTAAAGAGCGGGAGGAGAGAAACGAGCAGTACTTC
>NA|TRBJ1-3|TRBV24-1|NA
CATSPGQNPRNTIYF
TGTGCCACCAGTCCTGGACAGAACCCTCGCAACACCATATATTTT
>NA|TRBJ2-5|TRBV11-2|many
CASSLAGTWEETQYF
TGTGCCAGCAGCTTAGCCGGGACTTGGGAAGAGACCCAGTACTTC